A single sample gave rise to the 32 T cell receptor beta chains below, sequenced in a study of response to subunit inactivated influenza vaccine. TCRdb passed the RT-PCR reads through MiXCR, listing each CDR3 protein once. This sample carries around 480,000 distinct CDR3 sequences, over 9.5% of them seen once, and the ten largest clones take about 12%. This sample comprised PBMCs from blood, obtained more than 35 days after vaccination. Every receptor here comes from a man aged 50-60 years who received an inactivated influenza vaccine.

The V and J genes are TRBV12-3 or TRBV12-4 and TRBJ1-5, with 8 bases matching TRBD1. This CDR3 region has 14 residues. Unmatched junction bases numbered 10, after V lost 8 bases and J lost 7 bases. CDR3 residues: CASAHDRGVQPQHF. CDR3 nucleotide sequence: TGTGCCAGCGCTCATGACAGGGGTGTCCAGCCCCAGCATTTT.

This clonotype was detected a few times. This CDR3 reads CASSVGGQGGTEAFF. The CDR3 DNA follows: TGTGCCAGCAGCGTGGGGGGACAGGGTGGCACTGAAGCTTTCTTT. The chain combines TRBV9 with TRBJ1-1, with 9 bases identical to TRBD1. Trimming at V came to 2 bases and at J to 4 bases, leaving 6 bases not matched to a gene. This CDR3 spans 15 amino acids. Germline V CDR1 and CDR2: SGDLS, YYNGEE.

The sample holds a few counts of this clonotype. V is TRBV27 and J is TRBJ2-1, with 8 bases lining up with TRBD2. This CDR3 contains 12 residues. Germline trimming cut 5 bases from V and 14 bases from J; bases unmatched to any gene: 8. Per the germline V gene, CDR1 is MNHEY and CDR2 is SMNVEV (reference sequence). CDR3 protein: CASSLPGTRKFF. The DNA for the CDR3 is TGTGCCAGCAGTCTCCCCGGGACTAGGAAGTTCTTC.

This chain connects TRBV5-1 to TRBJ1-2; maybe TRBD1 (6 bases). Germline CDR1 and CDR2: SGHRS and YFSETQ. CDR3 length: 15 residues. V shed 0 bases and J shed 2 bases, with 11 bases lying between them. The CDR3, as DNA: TGCGCCAGCAGCTTGGTTCCAGGGGTAAACTATGGCTACACCTTC. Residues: CASSLVPGVNYGYTF.

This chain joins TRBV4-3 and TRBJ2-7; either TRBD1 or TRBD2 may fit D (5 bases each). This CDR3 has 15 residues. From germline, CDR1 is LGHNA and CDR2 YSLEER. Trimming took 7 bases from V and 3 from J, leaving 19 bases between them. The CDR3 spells CASTSELGPFYEQYF. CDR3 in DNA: TGCGCCAGCACCTCCGAATTGGGACCCTTCTACGAGCAGTACTTC.

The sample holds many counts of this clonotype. This CDR3 reads CASSYGRLADYEQYF. CDR3 nucleotide sequence: TGTGCCAGCAGTTACGGGAGACTAGCGGACTACGAGCAGTACTTC. The chain carries TRBV6-2 or TRBV6-3 and TRBJ2-7; TRBD2 matches at 9 bases. The V segment lost 2 bases and the J segment 3 bases; nucleotides outside the gene matches: 5. Looked up from germline, CDR1 is MNHEY and CDR2 is SVGEGT. The CDR3 extends over 15 amino acids.

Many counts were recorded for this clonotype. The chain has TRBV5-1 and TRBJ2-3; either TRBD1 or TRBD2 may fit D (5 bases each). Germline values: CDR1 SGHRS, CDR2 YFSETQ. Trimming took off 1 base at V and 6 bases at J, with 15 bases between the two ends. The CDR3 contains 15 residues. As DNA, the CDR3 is TGCGCCAGCAGCTTGTCAGGGAGAGGTCGGGATACGCAGTATTTT. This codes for CASSLSGRGRDTQYF.

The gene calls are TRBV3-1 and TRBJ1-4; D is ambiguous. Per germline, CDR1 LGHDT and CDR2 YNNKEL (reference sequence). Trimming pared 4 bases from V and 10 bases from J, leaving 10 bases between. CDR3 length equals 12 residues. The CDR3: CASSLKMGKLFF. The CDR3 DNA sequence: TGTGCCAGCAGCCTGAAGATGGGAAAACTGTTTTTT.

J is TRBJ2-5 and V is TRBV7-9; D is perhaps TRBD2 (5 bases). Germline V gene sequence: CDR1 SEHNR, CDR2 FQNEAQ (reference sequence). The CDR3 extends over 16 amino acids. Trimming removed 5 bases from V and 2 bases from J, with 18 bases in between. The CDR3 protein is CASSPRTGRGQETQYF. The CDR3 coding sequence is TGTGCCAGCAGCCCCCGCACTGGGAGAGGGCAAGAGACCCAGTACTTC.

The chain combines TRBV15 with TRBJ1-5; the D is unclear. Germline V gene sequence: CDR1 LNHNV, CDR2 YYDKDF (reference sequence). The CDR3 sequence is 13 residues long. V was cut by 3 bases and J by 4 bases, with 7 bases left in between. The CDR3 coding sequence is TGTGCCACCAGCAGCGGCCCGAATCAGCCCCAGCATTTT. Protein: CATSSGPNQPQHF.

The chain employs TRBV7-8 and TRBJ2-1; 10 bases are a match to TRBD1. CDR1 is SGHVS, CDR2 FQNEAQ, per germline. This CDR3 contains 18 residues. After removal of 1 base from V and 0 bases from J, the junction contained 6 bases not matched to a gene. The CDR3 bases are TGTGCCAGCAGCTTAGGACAGGGGGCCTTTATCTCCTACAATGAGCAGTTCTTC. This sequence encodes CASSLGQGAFISYNEQFF.

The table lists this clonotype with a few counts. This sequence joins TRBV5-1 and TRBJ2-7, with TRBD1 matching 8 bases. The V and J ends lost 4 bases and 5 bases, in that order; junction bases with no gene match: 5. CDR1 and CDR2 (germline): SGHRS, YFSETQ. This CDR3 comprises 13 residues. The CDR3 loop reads CASSRQGSDEQYF. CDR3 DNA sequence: TGCGCCAGCAGCCGACAGGGGTCCGACGAGCAGTACTTC.

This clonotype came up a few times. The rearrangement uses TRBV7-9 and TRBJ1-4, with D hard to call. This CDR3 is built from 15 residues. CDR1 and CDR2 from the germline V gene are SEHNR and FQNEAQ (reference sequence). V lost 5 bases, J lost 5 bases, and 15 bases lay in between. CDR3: CASSIGGKYNEKLFF. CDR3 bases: TGTGCCAGCAGCATAGGAGGGAAATACAATGAAAAACTGTTTTTT.

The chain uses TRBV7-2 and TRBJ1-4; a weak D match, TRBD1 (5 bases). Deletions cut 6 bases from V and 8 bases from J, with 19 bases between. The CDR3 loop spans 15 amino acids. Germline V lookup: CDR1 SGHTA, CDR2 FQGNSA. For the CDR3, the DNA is TGTGCCAGCAGTCCACTCCGAGGGGCAAGGGAAAAACTGTTTTTT. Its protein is CASSPLRGAREKLFF.

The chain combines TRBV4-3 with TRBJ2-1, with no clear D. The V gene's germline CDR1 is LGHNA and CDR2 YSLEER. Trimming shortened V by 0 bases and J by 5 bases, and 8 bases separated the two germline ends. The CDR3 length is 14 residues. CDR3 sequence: CASSQDFDDNEQFF. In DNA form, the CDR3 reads TGCGCCAGCAGCCAAGATTTTGATGACAATGAGCAGTTCTTC.

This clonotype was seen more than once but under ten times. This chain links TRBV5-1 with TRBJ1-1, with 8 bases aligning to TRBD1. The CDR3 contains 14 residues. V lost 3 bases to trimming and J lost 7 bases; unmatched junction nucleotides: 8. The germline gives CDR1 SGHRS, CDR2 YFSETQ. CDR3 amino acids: CASSWEPGQVEAFF. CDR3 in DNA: TGCGCCAGCAGCTGGGAACCGGGACAGGTTGAAGCTTTCTTT.

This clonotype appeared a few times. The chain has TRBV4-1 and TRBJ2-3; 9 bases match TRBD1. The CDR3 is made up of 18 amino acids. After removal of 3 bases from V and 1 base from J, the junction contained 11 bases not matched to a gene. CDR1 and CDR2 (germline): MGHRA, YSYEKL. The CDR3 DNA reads TGCGCCAGCAGCCACGGGACAGGGCGAATTGACGGCACAGATACGCAGTATTTT. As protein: CASSHGTGRIDGTDTQYF.

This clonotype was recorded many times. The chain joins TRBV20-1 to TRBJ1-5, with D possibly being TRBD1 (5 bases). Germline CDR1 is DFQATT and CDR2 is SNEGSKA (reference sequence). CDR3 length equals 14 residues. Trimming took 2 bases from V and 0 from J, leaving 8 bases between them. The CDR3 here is CSARQGNSNQPQHF. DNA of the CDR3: TGCAGTGCTAGACAGGGAAATAGCAATCAGCCCCAGCATTTT.

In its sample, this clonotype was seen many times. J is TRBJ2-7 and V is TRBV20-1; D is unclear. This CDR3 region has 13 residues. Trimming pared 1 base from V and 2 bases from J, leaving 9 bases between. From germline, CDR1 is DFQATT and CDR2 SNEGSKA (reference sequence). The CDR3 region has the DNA TGCAGTGCTAGAGTGCTCGGAACCTACGAGCAGTACTTC. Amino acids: CSARVLGTYEQYF.

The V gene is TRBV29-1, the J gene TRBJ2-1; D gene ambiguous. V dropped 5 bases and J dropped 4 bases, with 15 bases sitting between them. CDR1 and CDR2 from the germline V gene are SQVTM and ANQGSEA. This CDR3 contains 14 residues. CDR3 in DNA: TGCAGCGTTACGGTTGGTCCCTTATACAATGAGCAGTTCTTC. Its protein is CSVTVGPLYNEQFF.

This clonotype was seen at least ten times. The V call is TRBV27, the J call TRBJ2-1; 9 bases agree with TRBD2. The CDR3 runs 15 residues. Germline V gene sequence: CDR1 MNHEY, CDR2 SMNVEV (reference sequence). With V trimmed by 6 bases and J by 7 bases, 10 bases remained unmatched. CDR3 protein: CASSRPGTSMNEQFF. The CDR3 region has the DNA TGTGCCAGCAGCCGACCCGGGACTAGCATGAATGAGCAGTTCTTC.

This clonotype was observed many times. CDR3 in DNA: TGTGCCAGCAGCTTAGTAGGGAATGCGGTAAAACTGTTTTTT. It codes for CASSLVGNAVKLFF. The chain employs TRBV7-9 and TRBJ1-4; D not certain. V was pared by 1 base and J by 10 bases, with 13 bases between. The CDR3 sequence is 14 residues long. CDR1 is SEHNR and CDR2 is FQNEAQ in the germline V gene (reference sequence).

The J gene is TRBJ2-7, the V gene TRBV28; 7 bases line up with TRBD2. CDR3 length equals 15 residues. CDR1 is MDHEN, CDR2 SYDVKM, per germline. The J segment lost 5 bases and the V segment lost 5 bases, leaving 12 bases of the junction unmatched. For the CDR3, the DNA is TGTGCCAGCAGTGGCACTGGAGCGGGATTGGACGAGCAGTACTTC. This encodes CASSGTGAGLDEQYF.

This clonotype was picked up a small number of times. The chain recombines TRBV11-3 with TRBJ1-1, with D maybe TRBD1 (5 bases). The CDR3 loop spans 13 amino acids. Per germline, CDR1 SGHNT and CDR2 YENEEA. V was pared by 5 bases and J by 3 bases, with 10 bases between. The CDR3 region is CASSRGADTEAFF. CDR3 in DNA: TGTGCCAGCAGCCGCGGGGCGGACACTGAAGCTTTCTTT.

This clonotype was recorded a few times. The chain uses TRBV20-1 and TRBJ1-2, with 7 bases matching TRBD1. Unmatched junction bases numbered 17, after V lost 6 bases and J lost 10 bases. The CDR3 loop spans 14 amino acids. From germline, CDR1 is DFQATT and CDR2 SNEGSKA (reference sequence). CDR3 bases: TGCAGTGCCCGTGAAACTGACAGGGTGTCGGACTACACCTTC. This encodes CSARETDRVSDYTF.

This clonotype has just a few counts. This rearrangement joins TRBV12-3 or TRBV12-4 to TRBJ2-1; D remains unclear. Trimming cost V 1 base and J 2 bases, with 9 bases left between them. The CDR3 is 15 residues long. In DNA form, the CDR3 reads TGTGCCAGCAGTTTAGACGGGTTCACCTACAATGAGCAGTTCTTC. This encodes CASSLDGFTYNEQFF.

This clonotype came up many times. The DNA for the CDR3 is TGTGCCAGCCGGGACAACTCCTACAATGAGCAGTTCTTC. It specifies CASRDNSYNEQFF. The rearrangement links TRBV10-3 to TRBJ2-1; tentatively, D is TRBD1 (6 bases). In germline, CDR1 is ENHRY, CDR2 SYGVKD. This CDR3 spans 13 amino acids. Trimming stripped 10 bases from V and 0 bases from J, with 10 bases between.

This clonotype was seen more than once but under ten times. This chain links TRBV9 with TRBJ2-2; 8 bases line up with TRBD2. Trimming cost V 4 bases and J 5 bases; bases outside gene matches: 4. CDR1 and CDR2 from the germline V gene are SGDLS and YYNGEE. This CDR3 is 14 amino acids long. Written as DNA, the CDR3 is TGTGCCAGCAGCCAGGGACTAGGAACCGGGGAGCTGTTTTTT. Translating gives CASSQGLGTGELFF.

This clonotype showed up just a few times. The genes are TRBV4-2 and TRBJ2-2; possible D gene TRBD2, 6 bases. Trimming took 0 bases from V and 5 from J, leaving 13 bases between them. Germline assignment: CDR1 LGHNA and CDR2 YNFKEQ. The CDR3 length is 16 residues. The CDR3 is CASSQDPTRGTGELFF. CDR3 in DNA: TGTGCCAGCAGCCAAGATCCGACTAGAGGGACCGGGGAGCTGTTTTTT.

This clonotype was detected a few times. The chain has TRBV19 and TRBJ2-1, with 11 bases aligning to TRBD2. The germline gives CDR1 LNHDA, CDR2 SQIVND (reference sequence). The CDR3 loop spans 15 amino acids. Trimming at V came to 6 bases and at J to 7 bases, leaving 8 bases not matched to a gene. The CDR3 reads CASSPTSGIGNEQFF. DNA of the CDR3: TGTGCCAGTAGCCCGACTAGCGGGATAGGAAATGAGCAGTTCTTC.

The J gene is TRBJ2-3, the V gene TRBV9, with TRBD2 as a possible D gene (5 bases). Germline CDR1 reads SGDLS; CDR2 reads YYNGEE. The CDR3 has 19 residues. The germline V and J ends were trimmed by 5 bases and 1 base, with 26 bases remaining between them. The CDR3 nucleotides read TGTGCCAGCAGTCCCAGTGGGAGCTGGGAAAGATGGCGCACAGATACGCAGTATTTT. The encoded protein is CASSPSGSWERWRTDTQYF.

Here the CDR3 DNA reads TGTGCCAGCCGAACCGGGACTAGCGGGACACAGGAGCAGTTCTTC. Translation: CASRTGTSGTQEQFF. This sequence joins TRBV27 and TRBJ2-1, with 13 bases aligning to TRBD2. The CDR3 has 15 residues. Trimming removed 8 bases from V and 10 bases from J; junction bases left unmatched: 11. Looked up from germline, CDR1 is MNHEY and CDR2 is SMNVEV (reference sequence).